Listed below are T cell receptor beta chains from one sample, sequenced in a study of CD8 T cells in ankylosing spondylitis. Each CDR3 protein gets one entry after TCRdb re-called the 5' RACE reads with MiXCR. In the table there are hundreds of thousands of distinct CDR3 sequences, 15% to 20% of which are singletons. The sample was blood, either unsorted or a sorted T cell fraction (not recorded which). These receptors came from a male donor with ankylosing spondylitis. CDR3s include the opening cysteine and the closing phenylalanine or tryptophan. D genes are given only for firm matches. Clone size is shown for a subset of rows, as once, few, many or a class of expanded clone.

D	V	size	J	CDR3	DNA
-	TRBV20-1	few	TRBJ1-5	CSATRASGNQPQHF	TGCAGTGCTACCCGGGCGTCTGGCAATCAGCCCCAGCATTTT
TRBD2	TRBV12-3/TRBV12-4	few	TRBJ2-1	CASSFPSSGRGKYNEQFF	TGTGCCAGCAGTTTTCCGTCTTCCGGGCGGGGGAAATACAATGAGCAGTTCTTC
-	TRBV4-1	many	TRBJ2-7	CASSSGLISYEQYF	TGCGCCAGCAGTTCAGGACTCATCTCCTACGAGCAGTACTTC
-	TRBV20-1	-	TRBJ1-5	CSARSQDTFNQPQHF	TGCAGTGCTCGCTCCCAGGATACTTTTAATCAGCCCCAGCATTTT
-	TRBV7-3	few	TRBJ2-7	CASSSRIFFHYEQYF	TGTGCCAGCAGCTCTAGAATCTTCTTCCACTACGAGCAGTACTTC
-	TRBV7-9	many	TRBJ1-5	CASSLDNQPQHF	TGTGCCAGCAGCTTAGACAATCAGCCCCAGCATTTT
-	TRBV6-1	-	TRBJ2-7	CASVPPGLYEQYF	TGTGCCAGCGTGCCTCCAGGGCTCTACGAGCAGTACTTC
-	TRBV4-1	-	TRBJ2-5	CASSLGIMETQYF	TGCGCCAGCAGCCTTGGCATTATGGAGACCCAGTACTTC
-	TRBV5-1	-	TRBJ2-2	CASSLLVQGNTGELFF	TGCGCCAGCAGCCTGTTAGTCCAGGGGAACACCGGGGAGCTGTTTTTT
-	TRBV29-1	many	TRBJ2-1	CSVEAQGYNEQFF	TGCAGCGTTGAAGCTCAGGGCTACAATGAGCAGTTCTTC
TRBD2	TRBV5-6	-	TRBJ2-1	CASSPDTGTTYNEQFF	TGTGCCAGCAGCCCGGATACCGGGACTACTTACAATGAGCAGTTCTTC
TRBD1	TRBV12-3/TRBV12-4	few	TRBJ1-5	CASSLGRGRQPQHF	TGTGCCAGCAGTTTAGGCAGGGGGCGTCAGCCCCAGCATTTT
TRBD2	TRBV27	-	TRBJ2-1	CASSPILGLAGGEQFF	TGTGCCAGCAGTCCTATCCTAGGACTAGCGGGAGGTGAGCAGTTCTTC
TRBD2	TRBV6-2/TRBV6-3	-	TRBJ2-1	CASSYPDTFGLAGGSEQFF	TGTGCCAGCAGTTACCCCGACACCTTCGGACTAGCGGGAGGAAGTGAGCAGTTCTTC
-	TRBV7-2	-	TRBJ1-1	CASSSDGGGTEAFF	TGTGCCAGCAGCTCGGACGGAGGGGGGACTGAAGCTTTCTTT
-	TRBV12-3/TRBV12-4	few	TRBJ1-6	CASSLAQGGLYSPLHF	TGTGCCAGCAGTTTAGCGCAAGGAGGGCTTTACTCACCCCTCCACTTT
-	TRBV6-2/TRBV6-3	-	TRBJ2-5	CASSYYGWGETQYF	TGTGCCAGCAGTTACTACGGCTGGGGAGAGACCCAGTACTTC
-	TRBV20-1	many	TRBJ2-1	CSARLASPPFLEQFF	TGCAGTGCTAGACTGGCGAGTCCCCCCTTTCTTGAGCAGTTCTTC
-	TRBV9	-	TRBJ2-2	CASSVSTGTGELFF	TGTGCCAGCAGCGTGTCTACGGGCACCGGGGAGCTGTTTTTT
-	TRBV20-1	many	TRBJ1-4	CSALYNEKLFF	TGCAGTGCTCTGTATAATGAAAAACTGTTTTTT
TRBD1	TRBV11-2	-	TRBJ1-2	CASSLGDRVGTDGYTF	TGTGCCAGCAGCTTAGGAGACAGGGTCGGTACTGATGGCTACACCTTC
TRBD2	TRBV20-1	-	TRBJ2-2	CSARSLAGAGELFF	TGCAGTGCTAGGTCGCTAGCGGGGGCCGGGGAGCTGTTTTTT